The next 22 T cell receptor beta chains were all read from a single sample in a study of T cell responses to AZD1222 COVID-19 vaccine. Clones were read by immunoSEQ multiplex PCR, and TCRdb kept only the in-frame ones, dropping some. The sample has 90,000 to 100,000 clones, approximately 91% seen once; the top ten hold 16%. Sequencing used peripheral blood, obtained 28 days after the second AZD1222 dose. These receptors were collected from an adult who received the AZD1222 COVID-19 vaccine.

This chain joins TRBV7-9 and TRBJ1-1; D is unresolved. This CDR3 has 14 residues. Looked up from germline, CDR1 is SEHNR and CDR2 is FQNEAQ (reference sequence). With 3 bases removed from V and 3 bases from J, the gap between germline ends came to 11 bases. CDR3 sequence: CASSFGLRDTEAFF. The CDR3 DNA follows: TGTGCCAGCAGCTTTGGGCTGCGGGACACTGAAGCTTTCTTT.

This sequence joins TRBV6-6 and TRBJ2-1, with D unresolved. V dropped 6 bases and J dropped 4 bases, with 16 bases sitting between them. Germline CDR1 and CDR2: MNHNY and SVGAGI (reference sequence). The CDR3 has 15 amino acids. CDR3 sequence: CASSPISSVYNEQFF. As DNA, the CDR3 is TGTGCCAGCAGCCCCATTTCGAGCGTATACAATGAGCAGTTCTTC.

V gene TRBV2 combines with J gene TRBJ1-2; a weak D match, TRBD1 (5 bases). In germline, CDR1 is SNHLY, CDR2 FYNNEI. The ends were cut back, 5 bases at V and 4 bases at J, with 11 bases in the middle. The CDR3 runs to 13 residues. The CDR3 DNA reads TGTGCCAGCAGTCAAGGGGATTCCTATGGCTACACCTTC. Translation gives CASSQGDSYGYTF.

The CDR3 sequence: CASSRATNEKLFF. CDR3 DNA sequence: TGTGCCAGCAGCCGAGCAACTAATGAAAAACTGTTTTTT. The genes are TRBV14 and TRBJ1-4; the D is unclear. The germline gives CDR1 SGHDN, CDR2 FVKESK. The CDR3 covers 13 residues. The germline V and J ends were trimmed by 4 bases and 0 bases, with 3 bases remaining between them.

The chain employs TRBV5-4 and TRBJ1-2; 7 bases line up with TRBD1. Germline-derived CDR1 and CDR2 are SGHNT and YYREEE (reference sequence). The CDR3 spans 15 residues. The junction had 8 bases not matched to a gene; V was cut back by 2 bases and J by 4 bases. The DNA for the CDR3 is TGTGCCAGCAGCTTAGAAGGAGGACAGGTCTATGGCTACACCTTC. Protein product: CASSLEGGQVYGYTF.

The V and J genes are TRBV6-2 or TRBV6-3 and TRBJ2-7; D may be TRBD1 or TRBD2 (6 bases each). V dropped 5 bases and J dropped 8 bases, with 19 bases sitting between them. CDR1 MNHEY and CDR2 SVGEGT come from the germline V gene. The CDR3 runs to 14 residues. CDR3 in DNA: TGTGCCAGCAGTCCGGCCGGGGGCGAGTTGAAGCAGTACTTC. Translating gives CASSPAGGELKQYF.

The CDR3: CASSQEFGAGVSDTQYF. CDR3 DNA sequence: TGTGCCAGCAGCCAAGAATTCGGGGCGGGAGTTTCAGATACGCAGTATTTT. This sequence joins TRBV3-1 (or the pseudogene TRBV3-2) and TRBJ2-3, with 7 bases lining up with TRBD2. Germline V CDR1 and CDR2: LGHDT, YNNKEL (reference sequence). V lost 0 bases to trimming and J lost 4 bases; unmatched junction nucleotides: 10. This CDR3 comprises 17 residues.

V and J are TRBV7-3 and TRBJ2-1; TRBD2 matches 12 bases. The germline CDR1 and CDR2 sequences are SGHTA and FQGTGA. This CDR3 is built from 15 residues. V shed 6 bases and J 5 bases; nucleotides not matched to a gene: 5. The CDR3 sequence: CASRAPSGRDNEQFF. In DNA form, the CDR3 reads TGTGCCAGCAGGGCTCCTAGCGGGAGGGACAATGAGCAGTTCTTC.

The genes are TRBV18 and TRBJ1-2; 7 bases agree with TRBD1. Per germline, CDR1 KGHSH and CDR2 LQKENI. V was clipped by 4 bases and J by 7 bases; unmatched bases: 9. This CDR3 is 14 amino acids long. The CDR3 spells CASSLDRVQGGYTF. The CDR3 nucleotides read TGTGCCAGCTCACTAGACAGGGTGCAGGGTGGCTACACCTTC.

V and J are TRBV7-6 and TRBJ2-1; TRBD2 agrees at 7 bases. J gave up 0 bases and V 4 bases, and 12 bases lay outside the gene matches. The germline V gene encodes CDR1 SGHVS and CDR2 FNYEAQ. The CDR3 sequence is 18 residues long. The CDR3 spells CASSSWLAVKSSYNEQFF. The CDR3 coding sequence is TGTGCCAGCAGCTCTTGGCTAGCGGTAAAAAGCTCCTACAATGAGCAGTTCTTC.

The chain uses TRBV30 and TRBJ1-1; D possibly corresponds to TRBD1 (6 bases). There are 15 residues in the CDR3. The ends were cut back, 3 bases at V and 5 bases at J, with 19 bases in the middle. Germline loops: CDR1 GTSNPN, CDR2 SVGIG (reference sequence). CDR3 in DNA: TGTGCCTGGAGCCCCTCGGGGGGCGAATTAACTGAAGCTTTCTTT. It translates to CAWSPSGGELTEAFF.

This chain connects TRBV10-3 to TRBJ2-1; TRBD2 aligns across 8 bases. Germline values: CDR1 ENHRY, CDR2 SYGVKD. The CDR3 is made up of 13 amino acids. The V gene end was trimmed by 6 bases and the J gene end by 6 bases; junction bases not matched to a gene: 4. CDR3 in DNA: TGTGCCATCAGGGAGCGGGAGATCAATGAGCAGTTCTTC. Encoded protein: CAIREREINEQFF.

The chain is built from TRBV27 and TRBJ1-5, with 8 positions matching TRBD1. CDR3 length: 16 residues. V lost 0 bases, J lost 5 bases, and 6 bases stayed unmatched. CDR1 and CDR2 (germline): MNHEY, SMNVEV (reference sequence). The CDR3: CASSLSGRGPDQPQHF. Here the CDR3 DNA reads TGTGCCAGCAGTTTATCAGGCAGGGGGCCTGATCAGCCCCAGCATTTT.

The rearrangement uses TRBV19 and TRBJ2-2, with TRBD2 matching 8 bases. The germline V gene has CDR1 LNHDA and CDR2 SQIVND (reference sequence). The V segment lost 5 bases and the J segment 5 bases; nucleotides outside the gene matches: 7. CDR3 length: 15 residues. The CDR3 coding sequence is TGTGCCAGTAGTTCCCAAGCGGGAGTTACCGGGGAGCTGTTTTTT. Its translation is CASSSQAGVTGELFF. Full variable domain (missing parts from reference TRBV19 and TRBJ2-2): DGGITQSPKYLFRKEGQNVTLSCEQNLNHDAMYWYRQDPGQGLRLIYYSQIVNDFQKGDIAEGYSVSREKKESFPLTVTSAQKNPTAFYLCASSSQAGVTGELFFGEGSRLTVL.

The chain couples TRBV2 to TRBJ1-2; D may be TRBD1 (6 bases). Trimming left V 7 bases short and J 1 base short, with 13 bases between. The CDR3 extends over 14 amino acids. The germline gives CDR1 SNHLY, CDR2 FYNNEI. CDR3 region: CASTGTNRNYGYTF. The CDR3 DNA sequence: TGTGCCAGCACCGGGACAAACCGTAACTATGGCTACACCTTC.

This clone was recorded only once. The V gene is TRBV19, the J gene TRBJ1-2; a weak D match, TRBD1 (5 bases). V was pared by 7 bases and J by 2 bases, with 20 bases between. The CDR3 has 16 residues. Germline V gene sequence: CDR1 LNHDA, CDR2 SQIVND (reference sequence). The CDR3 loop is CASTSPEGRENYGYTF. In DNA form, the CDR3 reads TGTGCCAGTACCTCCCCCGAGGGACGGGAAAACTATGGCTACACCTTC.

The rearrangement uses TRBV12-3 or TRBV12-4 and TRBJ2-7; D may be TRBD1 (6 bases). The CDR3 is made up of 13 amino acids. The V end was cut by 7 bases, the J end by 6 bases, with 16 bases between. The CDR3, as DNA: TGTGCCAGCAAAGGCCGGGACAAGCTCGAGCAGTACTTC. It specifies CASKGRDKLEQYF.

V usage is TRBV5-6 and J usage is TRBJ2-7; no firm D call. This CDR3 region has 12 residues. V was pared by 2 bases and J by 0 bases, with 3 bases between. Germline CDR1 SGHDT, CDR2 YYEEEE. Here the CDR3 reads CASSLSSYEQYF. DNA of the CDR3: TGTGCCAGCAGCTTAAGCTCCTACGAGCAGTACTTC.

The V and J genes are TRBV2 and TRBJ1-2; unclear D gene. The ends were cut back, 6 bases at V and 3 bases at J, with 8 bases in the middle. This CDR3 has 12 residues. Germline V gene data show CDR1 as SNHLY and CDR2 as FYNNEI. Here the CDR3 DNA reads TGTGCCAGCAGAGGTATCGACTATGGCTACACCTTC. Encoded protein: CASRGIDYGYTF.

The chain is built from TRBV7-8 and TRBJ1-2; D gene uncertain. V lost 5 bases, J lost 0 bases, and 10 bases lay in between. Germline V lookup: CDR1 SGHVS, CDR2 FQNEAQ. CDR3 length: 14 residues. The CDR3 is CASSARLTNYGYTF. The DNA of the CDR3 is TGTGCCAGCAGCGCGAGACTCACTAACTATGGCTACACCTTC.

This clone has a handful of counts. V and J are TRBV6-1 and TRBJ1-1, with 8 nucleotides matching TRBD1. This CDR3 is 16 amino acids long. Germline-derived CDR1 and CDR2 are MNHNS and SASEGT. The V and J ends lost 4 bases and 4 bases, in that order; junction bases with no gene match: 11. CDR3 bases: TGTGCCAGCAGTGGTAGACAGGGGTGGTTTGGCACTGAAGCTTTCTTT. It yields the protein CASSGRQGWFGTEAFF.

This chain links TRBV11-3 with TRBJ1-1; no firm D call. The CDR3 has 14 residues. The V end lost 4 bases, the J end lost 1 base, and 10 bases lay between the germline ends. Germline lookup yields CDR1 SGHNT and CDR2 YENEEA. The CDR3 region is CASSSADGNTEAFF. In nucleotides, the CDR3 is TGTGCCAGCAGCTCCGCGGATGGGAACACTGAAGCTTTCTTT.